These T cell receptor beta chains were read from a single sample in a study of blood T cells in healthy people across ages. MiXCR was run by TCRdb on the 5' RACE reads, yielding one entry per CDR3 protein. The repertoire includes 600,000 to 650,000 distinct CDR3 sequences, roughly 53% of them detected once, and approximately 40% sits in the top ten. The material sequenced was blood. The receptors were sampled from a man aged 60 to 69 in good health. CDR3s include the opening cysteine and the closing phenylalanine or tryptophan.

TRBV3-1,15,TRBJ2-1,CASSQVDLLYNEQFF
TRBV3-1,16,TRBJ1-2,CASSQQPDRANYGYTF
TRBV4-2,14,TRBJ2-1,CASSSGGTYNEQFF
TRBV20-1,13,TRBJ2-3,CSGRGLGEGTQYF
TRBV5-1,19,TRBJ1-2,CASSPEGPGRTMGGYGYTF
TRBV12-3/TRBV12-4,15,TRBJ1-1,CASSLAARVNTEAFF
TRBV2,14,TRBJ2-7,CASSVASSSYEQYF
TRBV4-1,16,TRBJ2-5,CASSPGLATSQETQYF
TRBV3-1,15,TRBJ2-1,CASSQAGTRINEQFF
TRBV7-2,14,TRBJ2-3,CASSFGGSVDTQYF
TRBV21-1,16,TRBJ2-5,CASSTRSGGAEDEQYF
TRBV12-3/TRBV12-4,13,TRBJ1-2,CASMVQGEVGYTF
TRBV5-1,14,TRBJ1-4,CASSFSVGSQKLFF
TRBV20-1,15,TRBJ2-5,CSANSGAAWTRTQYF
TRBV5-1,13,TRBJ1-4,CASSSQGWEKLFF
TRBV3-1,17,TRBJ2-1,CASSPNGGGGPTGEQFF
TRBV7-8,15,TRBJ2-1,CASSPGPSSYNEQFF
TRBV12-3/TRBV12-4,15,TRBJ2-5,CASSRAGLAKETQYF
TRBV2,13,TRBJ1-3,CVSSGPSGNTIYF
TRBV5-1,15,TRBJ1-5,CASSLQWASNQPQHF
TRBV20-1,16,TRBJ2-7,CSARDWGRGSPYEQYF
TRBV3-1,13,TRBJ2-4,CASSPGDRDIQYF
TRBV20-1,13,TRBJ1-1,CSANSRGWTEAFF
TRBV20-1,14,TRBJ2-3,CSARGFGTTDTQYF
TRBV2,15,.,CASSESGTIGETQYF
TRBV29-1,12,TRBJ1-2,CSSGDIGYGYTF
TRBV5-1,15,TRBJ1-6,CASSFSGTFNSPLHF
TRBV2,12,TRBJ1-2,CASSEENYGYTF
TRBV12-3/TRBV12-4,13,TRBJ1-2,CASSLLVASGYTF
TRBV12-3/TRBV12-4,17,TRBJ2-5,CASSRQRITSGGETQYF
TRBV11-2,13,TRBJ2-4,CASSLRAADIQYF
TRBV20-1,14,TRBJ2-5,CSALAGPGEETQYF
TRBV10-1,16,TRBJ2-1,CASSEASGGAYNEQFF
TRBV12-3/TRBV12-4,17,TRBJ2-1,CASSFGGTSGGAPEQFF
TRBV6-5,11,TRBJ2-7,CASSSPQEQYF
TRBV29-1,15,TRBJ1-2,CSVEDRREGVKGYTF
TRBV27,16,TRBJ2-2,CASSAQGAIGTGELFF
TRBV7-9,13,TRBJ1-1,CASSSWGLTEAFF
TRBV28,15,TRBJ1-6,CASRTGADYNSPLHF
TRBV2,12,TRBJ1-3,CASSGSGNTIYF
TRBV6-4,14,TRBJ2-7,CATDGRGASYEQYF
TRBV20-1,14,TRBJ1-4,CSVETRGTNEKLFF
TRBV25-1,15,TRBJ2-4,CASRWHRGPRNIQYF
TRBV29-1,13,TRBJ1-1,CSVEEGGSAEAFF
TRBV3-1,15,TRBJ2-7,CASSQSASGAYEQYF
TRBV20-1,16,TRBJ2-1,CSAHSAGDRGVNEQFF
TRBV7-9,12,TRBJ1-2,CASSLDEQGYTF
TRBV20-1,12,TRBJ1-4,CSGQSTNEKLFF
TRBV5-1,12,TRBJ1-6,CASSLEAETLHF
TRBV24-1,12,TRBJ2-2,CATGKLTGELFF
TRBV7-2,13,.,CASSLGPTQTQYF
TRBV24-1,13,TRBJ2-1,CATSDVGGRQQFF